Listed here are 10 T cell receptor beta chains from one sample, sequenced in a study of cytomegalovirus exposure and HLA in healthy donors. PCR employed 60 Vbeta and 13 Jbeta primers. Clones were read by immunoSEQ multiplex PCR, and TCRdb kept only the in-frame ones, dropping some. The profile covers around 210,000 clones, with about four fifths appearing a single time and around 0.42% taken by the ten largest. The sequencing input was PBMCs. The source is a male donor in good health and CMV-seropositive.

This clone was detected only a few times. J is TRBJ2-3 and V is TRBV5-4; D is possibly TRBD1 (5 bases). The CDR3 spans 13 residues. Trimming removed 4 bases at V and 2 bases at J, with 8 bases between. Germline lookup yields CDR1 SGHNT and CDR2 YYREEE (reference sequence). This CDR3 is CASSLTATDTQYF. CDR3 nucleotide sequence: TGTGCCAGCAGCCTGACAGCCACAGATACGCAGTATTTT.

The gene calls are TRBV28 and TRBJ2-7; 14 bases agree with TRBD2. The V segment lost 2 bases and the J segment 7 bases; nucleotides outside the gene matches: 4. The V gene's germline CDR1 is MDHEN and CDR2 SYDVKM. The CDR3 is 15 residues long. Here the CDR3 DNA reads TGTGCCAGCAGTTTAGAGACTAGCGGGAGGGGTGAGCAGTACTTC. Encoded protein: CASSLETSGRGEQYF.

This chain links TRBV4-3 with TRBJ2-7; 11 bases line up with TRBD2. The CDR3 is 16 residues long. In germline, CDR1 is LGHNA, CDR2 YSLEER. With 3 bases clipped from V and 3 bases from J, the junction kept 7 bases outside the gene matches. The CDR3 loop reads CASSQGIAGGIYEQYF. CDR3 nucleotides: TGCGCCAGCAGCCAGGGAATAGCGGGGGGGATCTACGAGCAGTACTTC.

The gene calls are TRBV11-2 and TRBJ1-4; 7 bases are shared with TRBD1. Germline V lookup: CDR1 SGHAT, CDR2 FQNNGV. The junction had 4 bases not matched to a gene; V was cut back by 5 bases and J by 4 bases. CDR3 length: 14 amino acids. The chain's CDR3 is CASSAGTVNEKLFF. DNA of the CDR3: TGTGCCAGCAGCGCCGGGACAGTTAATGAAAAACTGTTTTTT.

The V gene is TRBV30, the J gene TRBJ2-7; D is possibly TRBD1 (6 bases). CDR1 GTSNPN and CDR2 SVGIG come from the germline V gene (reference sequence). V was cut by 6 bases and J by 2 bases, with 11 bases left in between. The CDR3 consists of 12 residues. The chain's CDR3 is CACEGVAYEQYF. CDR3 in DNA: TGTGCCTGCGAGGGGGTCGCCTACGAGCAGTACTTC.

This clone came up a few times. V and J are TRBV4-1 and TRBJ2-7; the match to TRBD2 covers 9 bases. Germline V gives CDR1 MGHRA, CDR2 YSYEKL. With V trimmed by 0 bases and J by 1 base, 4 bases remained unmatched. The CDR3 extends over 16 amino acids. The DNA for the CDR3 is TGCGCCAGCAGCCAAGAATGGCTAGCGGGGTCCTACGAGCAGTACTTC. Translating it yields CASSQEWLAGSYEQYF.

The V and J genes are TRBV5-1 and TRBJ2-1, with TRBD2 matching 13 bases. V was clipped by 1 base and J by 7 bases; unmatched bases: 11. Germline CDR1 reads SGHRS; CDR2 reads YFSETQ. The CDR3 totals 18 residues. The CDR3 region is CASSLPVLAGGPGNEQFF. For the CDR3, the DNA is TGCGCCAGCAGCTTGCCAGTACTAGCGGGGGGGCCGGGGAATGAGCAGTTCTTC.

The chain employs TRBV5-1 and TRBJ2-1; TRBD1 is a possible D gene (6 bases). Germline assignment: CDR1 SGHRS and CDR2 YFSETQ. The CDR3 sequence is 14 residues long. Trimming left V 2 bases short and J 4 bases short, with 10 bases between. CDR3 bases: TGCGCCAGCAGCTTAGGGGACAAGTACAATGAGCAGTTCTTC. The encoded protein is CASSLGDKYNEQFF.

This sequence joins TRBV7-2 and TRBJ2-1; 8 bases map to TRBD2. V gave up 2 bases and J gave up 9 bases; unmatched junction bases: 6. The CDR3 spans 14 residues. Germline lookup yields CDR1 SGHTA and CDR2 FQGNSA. Written as DNA, the CDR3 is TGTGCCAGCAGCTTATCGGGGGGGGCAGGTGAGCAGTTCTTC. It translates to CASSLSGGAGEQFF.

The J gene is TRBJ1-1, the V gene TRBV19; D is uncertain. The CDR3 runs 15 residues. Trimming took 1 base from V and 4 from J, leaving 13 bases between them. CDR1 and CDR2 (germline): LNHDA, SQIVND (reference sequence). CDR3 in DNA: TGTGCCAGTAGTATAGCTCCGGGTCGGAGCACTGAAGCTTTCTTT. Translation gives CASSIAPGRSTEAFF.